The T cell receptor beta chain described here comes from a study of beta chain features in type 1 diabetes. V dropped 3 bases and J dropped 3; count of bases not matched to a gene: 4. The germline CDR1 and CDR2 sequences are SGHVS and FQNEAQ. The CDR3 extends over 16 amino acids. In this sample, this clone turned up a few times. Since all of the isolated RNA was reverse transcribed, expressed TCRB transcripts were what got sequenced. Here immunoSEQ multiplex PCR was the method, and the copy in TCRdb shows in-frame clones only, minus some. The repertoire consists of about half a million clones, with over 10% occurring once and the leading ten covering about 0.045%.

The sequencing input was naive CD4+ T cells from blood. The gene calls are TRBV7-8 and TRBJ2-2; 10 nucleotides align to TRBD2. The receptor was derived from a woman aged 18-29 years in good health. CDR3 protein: CASSFVAGGYTGELFF. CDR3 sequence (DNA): TGTGCCAGCAGCTTCGTAGCGGGGGGTTACACCGGGGAGCTGTTTTTT.